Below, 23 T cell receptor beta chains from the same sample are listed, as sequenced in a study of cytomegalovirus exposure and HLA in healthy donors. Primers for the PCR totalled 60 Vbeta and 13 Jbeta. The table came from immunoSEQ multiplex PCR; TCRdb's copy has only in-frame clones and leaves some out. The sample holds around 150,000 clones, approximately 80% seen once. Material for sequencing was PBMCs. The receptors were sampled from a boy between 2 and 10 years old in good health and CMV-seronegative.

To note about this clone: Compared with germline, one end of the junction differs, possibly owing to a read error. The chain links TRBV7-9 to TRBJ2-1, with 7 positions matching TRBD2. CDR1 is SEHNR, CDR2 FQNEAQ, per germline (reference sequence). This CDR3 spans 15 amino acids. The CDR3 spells CSSTYLGGESNEQFF. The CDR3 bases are TGTTCCAGCACTTACCTGGGGGGGGAAAGCAATGAGCAGTTCTTC.

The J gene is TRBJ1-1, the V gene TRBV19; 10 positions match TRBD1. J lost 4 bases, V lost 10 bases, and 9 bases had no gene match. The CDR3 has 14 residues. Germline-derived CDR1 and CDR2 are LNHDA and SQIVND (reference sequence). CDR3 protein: CATGTGASSTEAFF. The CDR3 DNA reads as TGTGCCACAGGGACAGGGGCTAGTAGCACTGAAGCTTTCTTT.

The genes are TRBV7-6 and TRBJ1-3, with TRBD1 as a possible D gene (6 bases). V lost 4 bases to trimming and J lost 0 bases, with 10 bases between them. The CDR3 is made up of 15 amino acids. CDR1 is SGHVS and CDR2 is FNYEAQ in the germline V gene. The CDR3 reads CASSSGQFSGNTIYF. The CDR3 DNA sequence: TGTGCCAGCAGCTCAGGACAGTTCTCTGGAAACACCATATATTTT. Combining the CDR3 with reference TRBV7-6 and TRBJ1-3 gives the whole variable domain GAGVSQSPRYKVTKRGQDVALRCDPISGHVSLYWYRQALGQGPEFLTYFNYEAQQDKSGLPNDRFSAERPEGSISTLTIQRTEQRDSAMYRCASSSGQFSGNTIYFGEGSWLTVV.

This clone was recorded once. For the CDR3, the DNA is TGTGCCAGCAGCACTAGCGGGGGGTCCGCATACTACGAGCAGTACTTC. This encodes CASSTSGGSAYYEQYF. V is TRBV7-2 and J is TRBJ2-7; 12 bases line up with TRBD2. Germline V CDR1 and CDR2: SGHTA, FQGNSA. V trimming: 5 bases; J trimming: 3 bases; junction bases outside the gene matches: 8. CDR3 length: 16 amino acids.

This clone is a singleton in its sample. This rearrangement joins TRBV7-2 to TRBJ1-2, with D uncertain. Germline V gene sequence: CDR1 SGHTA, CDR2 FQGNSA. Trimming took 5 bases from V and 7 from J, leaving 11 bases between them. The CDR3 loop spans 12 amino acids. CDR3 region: CASSPTRAGYTF. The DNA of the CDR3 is TGTGCCAGCAGCCCGACTCGCGCTGGCTACACCTTC.

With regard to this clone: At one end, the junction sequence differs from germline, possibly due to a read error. CDR3 bases: TGTTCCAGCAACCGCCCGGGGGTAGGGGTTGGCTACACCTTC. Encoded protein: CSSNRPGVGVGYTF. V usage is TRBV7-9 and J usage is TRBJ1-2, with D possibly TRBD1 on 5 matching bases. CDR1 and CDR2 from the germline V gene are SEHNR and FQNEAQ (reference sequence). The CDR3 is 14 residues long.

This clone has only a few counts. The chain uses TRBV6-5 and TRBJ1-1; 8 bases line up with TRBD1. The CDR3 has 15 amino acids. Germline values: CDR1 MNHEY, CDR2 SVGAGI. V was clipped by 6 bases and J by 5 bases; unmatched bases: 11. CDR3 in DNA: TGTGCCAGCAGGGACAGGGATCGGGGTAGGACTGAAGCTTTCTTT. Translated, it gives CASRDRDRGRTEAFF.

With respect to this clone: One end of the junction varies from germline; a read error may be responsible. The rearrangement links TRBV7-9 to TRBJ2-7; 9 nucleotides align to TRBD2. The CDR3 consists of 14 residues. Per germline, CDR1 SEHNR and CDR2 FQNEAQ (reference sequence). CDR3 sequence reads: CSSSSGLAGYEQYF. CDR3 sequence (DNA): TGTTCCAGCAGCTCGGGACTAGCCGGCTACGAGCAGTACTTC.

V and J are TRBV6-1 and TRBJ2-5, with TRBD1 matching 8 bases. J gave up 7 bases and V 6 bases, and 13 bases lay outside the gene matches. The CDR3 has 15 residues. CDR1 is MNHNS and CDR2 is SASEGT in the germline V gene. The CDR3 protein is CASSPPTGAGGTQYF. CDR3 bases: TGTGCCAGCAGCCCTCCGACAGGGGCTGGGGGGACCCAGTACTTC.

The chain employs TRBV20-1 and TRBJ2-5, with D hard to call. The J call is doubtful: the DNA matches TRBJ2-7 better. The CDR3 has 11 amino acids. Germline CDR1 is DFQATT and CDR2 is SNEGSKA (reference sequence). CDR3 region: CSARLAYEQYF. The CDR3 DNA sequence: TGCAGTGCTAGACTAGCCTACGAGCAGTACTTC.

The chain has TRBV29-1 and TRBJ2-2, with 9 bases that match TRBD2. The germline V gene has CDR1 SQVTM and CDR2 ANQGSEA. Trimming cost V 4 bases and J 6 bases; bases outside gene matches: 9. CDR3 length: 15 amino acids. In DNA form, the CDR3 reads TGCAGCGTTGCTATTGTAGCGGGAGTAGCCGGGGAGCTGTTTTTT. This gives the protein CSVAIVAGVAGELFF.

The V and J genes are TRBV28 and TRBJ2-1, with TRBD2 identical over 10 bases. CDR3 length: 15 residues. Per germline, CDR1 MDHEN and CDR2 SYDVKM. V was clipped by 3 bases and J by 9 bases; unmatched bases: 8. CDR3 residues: CASSFYSGGAGEQFF. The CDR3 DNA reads TGTGCCAGCAGTTTCTACAGCGGGGGGGCCGGTGAGCAGTTCTTC. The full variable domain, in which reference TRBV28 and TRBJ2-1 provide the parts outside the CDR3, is DVKVTQSSRYLVKRTGEKVFLECVQDMDHENMFWYRQDPGLGLRLIYFSYDVKMKEKGDIPEGYSVSREKKERFSLILESASTNQTSMYLCASSFYSGGAGEQFFGPGTRLTVL.

The CDR3 DNA reads as TGTGCCAGCAGCGTGGGACTCAGGACAGGTTCGTTGGATACGCAGTATTTT. This sequence encodes CASSVGLRTGSLDTQYF. The chain joins TRBV9 to TRBJ2-3; the D gene is possibly TRBD1 (7 bases). Trimming cost V 2 bases and J 6 bases, with 22 bases left between them. The CDR3 spans 17 residues. The germline CDR1 and CDR2 sequences are SGDLS and YYNGEE.

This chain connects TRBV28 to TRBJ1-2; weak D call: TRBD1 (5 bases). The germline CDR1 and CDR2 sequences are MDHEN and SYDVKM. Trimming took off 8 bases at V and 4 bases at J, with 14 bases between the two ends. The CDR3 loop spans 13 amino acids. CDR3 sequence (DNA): TGTGCCAGCGGGTTAGGGGTCGGCTATGGCTACACCTTC. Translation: CASGLGVGYGYTF.

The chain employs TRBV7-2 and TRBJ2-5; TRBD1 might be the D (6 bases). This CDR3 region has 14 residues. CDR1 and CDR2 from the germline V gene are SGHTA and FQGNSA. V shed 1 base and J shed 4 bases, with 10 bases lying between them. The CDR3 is CASSLGGQGETQYF. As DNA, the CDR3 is TGTGCCAGCAGCTTAGGGGGGCAGGGAGAGACCCAGTACTTC.

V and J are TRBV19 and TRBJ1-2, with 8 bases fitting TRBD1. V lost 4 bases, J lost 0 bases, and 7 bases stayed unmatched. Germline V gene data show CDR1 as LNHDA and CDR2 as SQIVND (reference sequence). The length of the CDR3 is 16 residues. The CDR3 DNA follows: TGTGCCAGTAGTACGGGTTCGGACAGGGCTAACTATGGCTACACCTTC. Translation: CASSTGSDRANYGYTF.

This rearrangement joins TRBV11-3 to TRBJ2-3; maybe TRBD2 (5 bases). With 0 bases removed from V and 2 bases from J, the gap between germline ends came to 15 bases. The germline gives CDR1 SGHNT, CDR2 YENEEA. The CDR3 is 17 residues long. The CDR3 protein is CASSLDLAGGFTDTQYF. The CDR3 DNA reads TGTGCCAGCAGCTTAGATTTGGCGGGCGGCTTCACAGATACGCAGTATTTT.

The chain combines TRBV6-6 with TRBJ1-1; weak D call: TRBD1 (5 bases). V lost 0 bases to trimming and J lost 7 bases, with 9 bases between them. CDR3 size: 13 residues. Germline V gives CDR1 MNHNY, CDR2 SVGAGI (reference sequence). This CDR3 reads CASSYSGGGEAFF. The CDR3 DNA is TGTGCCAGCAGTTACTCGGGGGGAGGTGAAGCTTTCTTT.

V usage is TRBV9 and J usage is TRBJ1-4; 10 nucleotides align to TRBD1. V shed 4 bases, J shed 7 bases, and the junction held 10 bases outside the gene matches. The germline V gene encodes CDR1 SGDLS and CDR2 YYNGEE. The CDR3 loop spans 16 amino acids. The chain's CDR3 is CASSPQGTGDSEKLFF. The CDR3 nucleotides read TGTGCCAGCAGCCCCCAAGGGACAGGGGATTCTGAAAAACTGTTTTTT.

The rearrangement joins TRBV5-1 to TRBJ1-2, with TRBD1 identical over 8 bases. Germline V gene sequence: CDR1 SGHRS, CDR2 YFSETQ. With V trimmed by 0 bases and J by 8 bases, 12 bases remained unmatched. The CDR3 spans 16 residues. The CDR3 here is CASSLGGGQGVFGYTF. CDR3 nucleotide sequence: TGCGCCAGCAGCTTGGGTGGTGGACAGGGCGTTTTCGGCTACACCTTC.

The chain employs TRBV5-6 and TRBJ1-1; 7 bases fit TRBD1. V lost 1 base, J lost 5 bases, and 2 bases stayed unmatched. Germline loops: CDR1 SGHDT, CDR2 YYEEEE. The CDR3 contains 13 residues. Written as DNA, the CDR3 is TGTGCCAGCAGCTTGAACAGGGGAACTGAAGCTTTCTTT. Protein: CASSLNRGTEAFF.

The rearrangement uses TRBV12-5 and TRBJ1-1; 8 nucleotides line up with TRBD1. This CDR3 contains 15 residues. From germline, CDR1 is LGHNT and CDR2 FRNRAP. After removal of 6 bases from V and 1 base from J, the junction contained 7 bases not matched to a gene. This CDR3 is CASGNRGRTNTEAFF. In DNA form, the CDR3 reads TGTGCTAGTGGCAACAGGGGGAGAACGAACACTGAAGCTTTCTTT.

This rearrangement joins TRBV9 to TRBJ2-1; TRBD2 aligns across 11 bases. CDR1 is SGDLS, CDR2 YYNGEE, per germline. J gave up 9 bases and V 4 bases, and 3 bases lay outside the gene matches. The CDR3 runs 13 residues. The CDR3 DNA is TGTGCCAGCAGCCTAGCGGGAGGAGGTGAGCAGTTCTTC. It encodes CASSLAGGGEQFF.